This TCR beta chain comes out of a study of T-cell reconstitution after alpha-beta-depleted transplantation in children (dated by TCRdb to about 2016). Regarding the research as a whole: Using TCR repertoire profiling, the study quantitatively followed how T-cell immune reconstitution unfolded in children after TCRalphabeta/CD19-depleted allogeneic hematopoietic cell transplantation. What the research found in general, with its limitations: Over the following months the frequencies of hyperexpanded clones went down, and after one year T-cell counts and TCRbeta diversity were mostly credited to newly produced T cells. In some patients, high TCRbeta diversity at day 60 was attributed to recipient T cells and intrathymic progenitors that had survived conditioning. The apparently early alphabetaT-cell count recovery about two months after transplant was reportedly dependent on only several hundred rapidly expanded clones derived from non-depleted graft cells.

Library construction relied on PCR. Data came from an Illumina HiSeq 2500. To normalize quantification of the TCRbeta repertoire, the TCR libraries were built with molecular barcoding that relied on unique molecular identifiers. The public reads were reprocessed in TCRdb via fastp at Q25 and MiXCR, keeping in-frame beta chains. For every CDR3 protein sequence, its rows merge into one entry that carries the most common genes and DNA. This sample lists about 830,000 distinct CDR3 sequences; about 16% were detected once. Jointly, the top ten make up about 5% of the sample. After removal of 6 bases from V and 4 bases from J, the junction retains 8 bases not matched to a gene. According to the germline V gene, CDR1 reads MGHRA and CDR2 reads YSYEKL. From its cysteine to its phenylalanine, the CDR3 spans 14 amino acids. Of all the DNA, just the CDR3 is kept, 42 bases in frame from base 1. The sample's treatment or condition, from its label and the paper: allogeneic hematopoietic cell transplantation with graft depleted of TCRalphabeta T cells and CD19 B cells. The transplant recipients were children given TCRalphabeta/CD19-depleted allogeneic hematopoietic cell grafts.

This clonotype was counted a few times. Its specific antigen is unknown. Base qualities are not provided; no much larger clone lies one nucleotide away. This material consisted of PBMCs, mostly from graft donor cells, taken 360 days after TCRalphabeta/CD19-depleted stem cell transplant. The rearrangement joined TRBV4-1 to TRBJ2-5; 7 middle bases align to TRBD2. The TCR originated in a male patient younger than 18 who had a stem cell transplant for acute lymphoblastic leukemia, so the T cells may come from the graft donor. The nucleotides read TGCGCCAGCAGACGGAGTGGCGGGGGAGAGACCCAGTACTTC. Its protein reads: CASRRSGGGETQYF.